The sequence of this T cell receptor (beta chain) was determined in a study of blood T cells in healthy people across ages. On this clonotype: Its target is unknown.

General study findings and limits: Bulk PBMC profiling left naive and antigen-experienced comparisons inconclusive. Samples with more naive T cells showed higher observed beta diversity. Per million T cells, TCR beta diversity dropped roughly linearly as age increased.

CDR1 MNHEY and CDR2 SMNVEV come from the germline V gene (reference sequence). The CDR3 has 13 amino acids. The V and J ends lost 3 bases and 4 bases respectively, with 7 bases between them. With a J-beta primer mix and a sample-barcoded 5' primer, a second PCR ran about 7 to 12 cycles. Each cDNA molecule, via a template-switch adaptor with 12 random nucleotides, was tagged. MiXCR, applied by TCRdb to the 5' RACE reads, yields one record per CDR3 protein. The sample has 1,500,000 or so distinct CDR3 sequences; roughly two fifths are singletons. The gene calls are TRBV27 and TRBJ2-4; tentatively, D is TRBD1 (5 bases). The origin of this receptor is a woman aged 18 to 35 in good health. The sequenced sample consisted of blood. CDR3 in DNA: TGTGCCAGCAGTTTTCAGGGAAAAAACATTCAGTACTTC. Its translation is CASSFQGKNIQYF.